These 8 T cell receptor beta chains share one sample of origin, sequenced in a study of T cells after yellow fever vaccination. TCRdb recomputed calls from the 5' RACE reads with MiXCR, one row per CDR3 protein. The sample lists roughly 240,000 distinct CDR3 sequences, roughly 6.3% occurring once. The sequences come from CD4+ T cells sorted from PBMCs, collected on the day of the yellow fever booster vaccination. These receptors all stem from a man aged 25-45 years who received the YFV17D yellow fever vaccine.

This clonotype was picked up many times. The chain combines TRBV5-1 with TRBJ2-2; maybe TRBD1 (8 bases). Trimming stripped 4 bases from V and 7 bases from J, with 14 bases between. Per the germline V gene, CDR1 is SGHRS and CDR2 is YFSETQ. The CDR3 sequence is 14 residues long. The CDR3 here is CASSPDREGGELFF. CDR3 coding DNA: TGCGCCAGCAGCCCGGACAGGGAGGGCGGGGAGCTGTTTTTT. The full variable domain, in which reference TRBV5-1 and TRBJ2-2 provide the parts outside the CDR3, is KAGVTQTPRYLIKTRGQQVTLSCSPISGHRSVSWYQQTPGQGLQFLFEYFSETQRNKGNFPGRFSGRQFSNSRSEMNVSTLELGDSALYLCASSPDREGGELFFGEGSRLTVL.

This clonotype was counted at least ten times. The CDR3 DNA sequence: TGTGCCAGCAGCACCCTGTCCAGGGGGGGGTTCCTCTCTGGGGCCAACGTCCTGACTTTC. Translated: CASSTLSRGGFLSGANVLTF. The V gene is TRBV12-3 or TRBV12-4, the J gene TRBJ2-6; D is tentatively TRBD1 or TRBD2 (7 bases each). The V end lost 6 bases, the J end lost 0 bases, and 24 bases lay between the germline ends. CDR3 length equals 20 residues.

This clonotype came up a few times. The chain uses TRBV5-1 and TRBJ1-1, with TRBD1 as a possible D gene (5 bases). Germline V gene data show CDR1 as SGHRS and CDR2 as YFSETQ. This CDR3 is 15 amino acids long. The V end lost 2 bases, the J end lost 3 bases, and 14 bases lay between the germline ends. The CDR3 bases are TGCGCCAGCAGCTTACCTAGACAGACCCACACTGAAGCTTTCTTT. This sequence encodes CASSLPRQTHTEAFF.

This clonotype was found many times. V usage is TRBV20-1 and J usage is TRBJ2-1, with D possibly matching TRBD1 (6 bases). The germline V gene encodes CDR1 DFQATT and CDR2 SNEGSKA (reference sequence). V was cut by 5 bases and J by 0 bases, with 14 bases left in between. The CDR3 is 15 amino acids. The CDR3 protein is CSAVRDTDSYNEQFF. In DNA, the CDR3 is TGCAGTGCTGTCCGGGACACCGACTCCTACAATGAGCAGTTCTTC.

This clonotype was seen at least ten times. The chain has TRBV27 and TRBJ2-1, with 13 bases matching TRBD2. The V gene end was trimmed by 7 bases and the J gene end by 7 bases; junction bases not matched to a gene: 13. There are 17 residues in the CDR3. Germline loops: CDR1 MNHEY, CDR2 SMNVEV (reference sequence). The CDR3 DNA is TGTGCCAGCAAGTTACTAGCGGGAGGGCCGGGGCGGAATGAGCAGTTCTTC. It codes for CASKLLAGGPGRNEQFF.

This clonotype was detected a few times. The rearrangement links TRBV18 to TRBJ2-7, with TRBD2 identical over 8 bases. The CDR3 length is 12 residues. The germline CDR1 and CDR2 sequences are KGHSH and LQKENI. After removal of 6 bases from V and 6 bases from J, the junction contained 4 bases not matched to a gene. CDR3 protein: CASSVTSGEQYF. The CDR3 DNA reads TGTGCCAGCTCGGTTACTAGCGGCGAGCAGTACTTC. Full variable domain (outside the CDR3, taken from reference TRBV18 and TRBJ2-7): NAGVMQNPRHLVRRRGQEARLRCSPMKGHSHVYWYRQLPEEGLKFMVYLQKENIIDESGMPKERFSAEFPKEGPSILRIQQVVRGDSAAYFCASSVTSGEQYFGPGTRLTVT.

This clonotype came up many times. CDR3 amino acids: CASSYSSFEFF. CDR3 bases: TGTGCCAGCAGTTACTCTAGTTTTGAGTTCTTC. The chain uses TRBV12-3 or TRBV12-4 and TRBJ2-1, with no clear D. The CDR3 has 11 residues. V was clipped by 4 bases and J by 14 bases, with 12 bases between them.

There are many counts of this clonotype. The chain recombines TRBV11-1 with TRBJ2-1, with a tentative D call TRBD1 (6 bases). Germline V lookup: CDR1 SGHAT, CDR2 FQDESV (reference sequence). This CDR3 is 17 amino acids long. Trimming stripped 10 bases from V and 0 bases from J, with 22 bases between. In DNA form, the CDR3 reads TGTGCCACCTCACCCGGTTCCAGGGGCGGCTCCTACAATGAGCAGTTCTTC. Translation: CATSPGSRGGSYNEQFF.